This T cell receptor (beta chain) appears in the sequencing data of a study of blood T cells in healthy people across ages. V was shortened by 4 bases and J by 3 bases, with 24 bases between the two germline ends. Germline assignment: CDR1 DFQATT and CDR2 SNEGSKA (reference sequence). This CDR3 has 17 residues. A sample-barcoded 5' primer and a J-beta primer mix were used in a second PCR of about 6 to 11 cycles. A single record per CDR3 protein comes from TCRdb applying MiXCR to the 5' RACE reads. The sample contains roughly 2 million distinct CDR3 sequences, just under 50% of which appear only once.

Sequencing was performed on blood. This TCR was sampled from a woman aged 40-49 years in good health. The chain couples TRBV20-1 to TRBJ1-2; no clear D. The CDR3 spells CSAIKESDERHDYGYTF. In DNA, the CDR3 is TGCAGTGCTATCAAGGAATCCGATGAGAGACATGACTATGGCTACACCTTC.